This TCR beta chain was identified in a study of cytomegalovirus exposure and HLA in healthy donors. Study-level points and caveats: When analyzed later, the rates of TCR association showed variation by HLA locus, with DRB1 the most and HLA-C the fewest. The authors excluded some V segments, including TRBV6-2 and TRBV6-3, as indistinguishable. Being productive about 90% or about 30% of the time was typical of most TCR beta V segments in an earlier analysis. Associated with HLA alleles at 0.05 false discovery rate in a later analysis were about 17,000 TCR beta sequences.

Turning to this clone: Antigen unknown.

The PCR used 60 Vbeta and 13 Jbeta primers. Clones were read by immunoSEQ multiplex PCR, and TCRdb kept only the in-frame ones, dropping some. The table lists 75,000 to 100,000 clones, 65% to 80% of them singletons. The length of the CDR3 is 14 residues. V was cut by 6 bases and J by 5 bases, with 13 bases left in between. Looked up from germline, CDR1 is MNHEY and CDR2 is SMNVEV (reference sequence). This sequence was found in a woman in her 70s in good health and CMV-seropositive. The sample taken for sequencing was PBMCs. The V gene is TRBV27, the J gene TRBJ1-4; no clear D. CDR3 region: CASRHPLRNEKLFF. In DNA, the CDR3 is TGTGCCAGCAGACACCCCCTGAGGAATGAAAAACTGTTTTTT.